A selection of T cell receptor beta chains follows, all from one sample in a study of cytomegalovirus exposure and HLA in healthy donors. Produced via immunoSEQ multiplex PCR; TCRdb's table is partial and in-frame only. The sample holds approximately 150,000 clones, approximately 71% seen once. Sequenced material: PBMCs. The source of these receptors is a woman aged 55-69 years in good health and CMV-seronegative. Each CDR3 is given with its conserved first and last residue. A D gene is named only where the DNA matches it firmly. Clone size is stated in some rows and not others, as once, few, many or a class when expanded.

CDR3nt: TGCGCCAGCAGCCCTTCGAGCCCCAACTCCGAGCAGTACTTC
CDR3aa: CASSPSSPNSEQYF
abundance: .
v_gene: TRBV10-2
j_gene: TRBJ2-7
d_gene: .

CDR3nt: TGTGCCAGCAGACAGGTCGATCAGCCCCAGCATTTT
CDR3aa: CASRQVDQPQHF
abundance: .
v_gene: TRBV28
j_gene: TRBJ1-5
d_gene: .

CDR3nt: TGTGCCAGCAGCTTATCCGGCGGGGATGGGCCCCTTGGGGGCGAGCAGTACTTC
CDR3aa: CASSLSGGDGPLGGEQYF
abundance: .
v_gene: TRBV7-2
j_gene: TRBJ2-7
d_gene: .

CDR3nt: TGTGCCAGCAGCCCGAGACTAGCGGGGGGCCCAGATACGCAGTATTTT
CDR3aa: CASSPRLAGGPDTQYF
abundance: .
v_gene: TRBV13
j_gene: TRBJ2-3
d_gene: TRBD2

CDR3nt: TGTGCCAGCAGCGTAGCAGGGGGCAGCGACGAGCAGTACTTC
CDR3aa: CASSVAGGSDEQYF
abundance: .
v_gene: TRBV9
j_gene: TRBJ2-7
d_gene: TRBD1

CDR3nt: TGTGCCAGCAGTTTAGGCGGGGTGGCGGGTGAGCAGTTCTTC
CDR3aa: CASSLGGVAGEQFF
abundance: .
v_gene: TRBV28
j_gene: TRBJ2-1
d_gene: .

CDR3nt: TGTGTCAGCAGTTTAGCGCGGGGGGTCGCCTACGAGCAGTACTTC
CDR3aa: CVSSLARGVAYEQYF
abundance: .
v_gene: TRBV27
j_gene: TRBJ2-7
d_gene: TRBD2

CDR3nt: TGTGCCAGCAGCTACAGGGGCTTGAACACTGAAGCTTTCTTT
CDR3aa: CASSYRGLNTEAFF
abundance: .
v_gene: TRBV13
j_gene: TRBJ1-1
d_gene: TRBD1

CDR3nt: TGTGCCAGCAGCGTCCCGGACTGGGGCACAGATACGCAGTATTTT
CDR3aa: CASSVPDWGTDTQYF
abundance: .
v_gene: TRBV5-6
j_gene: TRBJ2-3
d_gene: .

CDR3nt: TGCGCCAGCAGCTTGGAATGGACTATGAACACTGAAGCTTTCTTT
CDR3aa: CASSLEWTMNTEAFF
abundance: few
v_gene: TRBV5-1
j_gene: TRBJ1-1
d_gene: .

CDR3nt: TGCGCCAGCAGCCCGGGAACAGGGGGCGCGAGCAATCAGCCCCAGCATTTT
CDR3aa: CASSPGTGGASNQPQHF
abundance: .
v_gene: TRBV5-1
j_gene: TRBJ1-5
d_gene: TRBD1

CDR3nt: TGTGCCAGCAGCCGTGTCACTCAGGGGTTTTCCTACAATGAGCAGTTCTTC
CDR3aa: CASSRVTQGFSYNEQFF
abundance: .
v_gene: TRBV5-8
j_gene: TRBJ2-1
d_gene: .

CDR3nt: TGTGCCTGGAGGGCCCGCGGGACAGGGGGCAGGGATACGCAGTATTTT
CDR3aa: CAWRARGTGGRDTQYF
abundance: .
v_gene: TRBV30
j_gene: TRBJ2-3
d_gene: TRBD1

CDR3nt: TGTGCCAGCAGTCCCCATTTAATACTAAACAATGAGCAGTTCTTC
CDR3aa: CASSPHLILNNEQFF
abundance: .
v_gene: TRBV28
j_gene: TRBJ2-1
d_gene: .

CDR3nt: TGTGCCAGCAGTCTACAGGGATGGTACTCACCCCTCCACTTT
CDR3aa: CASSLQGWYSPLHF
abundance: few
v_gene: TRBV28
j_gene: TRBJ1-6
d_gene: .

CDR3nt: TGTGCCAGCAGCCCCCGGACAGGACGGAACACTGAAGCTTTCTTT
CDR3aa: CASSPRTGRNTEAFF
abundance: .
v_gene: TRBV7-9
j_gene: TRBJ1-1
d_gene: TRBD1

CDR3nt: TGTGCCAGTGCGGAGGATGGACAGCCACTAGCCAAAAACATTCAGTACTTC
CDR3aa: CASAEDGQPLAKNIQYF
abundance: .
v_gene: TRBV19
j_gene: TRBJ2-4
d_gene: .

CDR3nt: TGTGCCAGCAGCCGCGAGGGACTAGCGGGAGCGAGAGATACGCAGTATTTT
CDR3aa: CASSREGLAGARDTQYF
abundance: .
v_gene: TRBV27
j_gene: TRBJ2-3
d_gene: TRBD2

CDR3nt: TGTGCCAGCTCACCATACGGAGCGGGAGCAACTAATGAAAAACTGTTTTTT
CDR3aa: CASSPYGAGATNEKLFF
abundance: few
v_gene: TRBV18
j_gene: TRBJ1-4
d_gene: .

CDR3nt: TGTGCCAGCAGCGTAGTCTCAGGGGTTGCGTATGGCTACACCTTC
CDR3aa: CASSVVSGVAYGYTF
abundance: few
v_gene: TRBV9
j_gene: TRBJ1-2
d_gene: .

CDR3nt: TGTGCCAGTTCCCTAACACTAGAGACACGCGAGCAGTACTTC
CDR3aa: CASSLTLETREQYF
abundance: .
v_gene: TRBV18
j_gene: TRBJ2-7
d_gene: .

CDR3nt: TGTGCCTGGAATCCCGGACAGGTTCCCTACGAGCAGTACTTC
CDR3aa: CAWNPGQVPYEQYF
abundance: .
v_gene: TRBV30
j_gene: TRBJ2-7
d_gene: TRBD1

CDR3nt: TGCGCCAGCAGCTTGGGGACTAGCGGGAGGACCACAGATACGCAGTATTTT
CDR3aa: CASSLGTSGRTTDTQYF
abundance: .
v_gene: TRBV5-1
j_gene: TRBJ2-3
d_gene: TRBD2

CDR3nt: TGTGCCAGCGGTTTTCGGGAGGGGAGGACTGAAGCTTTCTTT
CDR3aa: CASGFREGRTEAFF
abundance: .
v_gene: TRBV7-2
j_gene: TRBJ1-1
d_gene: .

CDR3nt: TGTGCCAGCAGTAAAAGACAGGGGGTAGAGACCCAGTACTTC
CDR3aa: CASSKRQGVETQYF
abundance: .
v_gene: TRBV9
j_gene: TRBJ2-5
d_gene: TRBD1

CDR3nt: TGCGCCAGCAGCCAGAGGGAGGGGATTGGCACCTTC
CDR3aa: CASSQREGIGTF
abundance: .
v_gene: TRBV4-1
j_gene: TRBJ1-2
d_gene: .

CDR3nt: TGTGCCAGCAGCGAAAACGAAGGACAGGAGAACACCGGGGAGCTGTTTTTT
CDR3aa: CASSENEGQENTGELFF
abundance: .
v_gene: TRBV9
j_gene: TRBJ2-2
d_gene: TRBD1

CDR3nt: TGTGCCAGCAGCTCCTTACAGTTACACCCCGCCCCCAGAAGAACCTACGAGCAGTACTTC
CDR3aa: CASSSLQLHPAPRRTYEQYF
abundance: .
v_gene: TRBV21-1
j_gene: TRBJ2-7
d_gene: .

CDR3nt: TGCGCCAGCAGCCCGGGGCTGGTTGGGGGGAGGGTGAGGAACATTCAGTACTTC
CDR3aa: CASSPGLVGGRVRNIQYF
abundance: once
v_gene: TRBV4-1
j_gene: TRBJ2-4
d_gene: TRBD2

CDR3nt: TGTGCCAGTAGTAGGGAGGAGAACTATGGCTACACCTTC
CDR3aa: CASSREENYGYTF
abundance: few
v_gene: TRBV19
j_gene: TRBJ1-2
d_gene: .

CDR3nt: TGTGCCACCAGCAGAGACCCGCGTCTAGCGGCCGACTACGAGCAGTACTTC
CDR3aa: CATSRDPRLAADYEQYF
abundance: .
v_gene: TRBV15
j_gene: TRBJ2-7
d_gene: TRBD2

CDR3nt: TGTGCCAGCAGCGTAACAGGGGCGATAACCTACGAGCAGTACTTC
CDR3aa: CASSVTGAITYEQYF
abundance: .
v_gene: TRBV9
j_gene: TRBJ2-7
d_gene: TRBD1

CDR3nt: TGTGCCAGCAGCCCACGCCGGGCTAACTATGGCTACACCTTC
CDR3aa: CASSPRRANYGYTF
abundance: .
v_gene: TRBV27
j_gene: TRBJ1-2
d_gene: .

CDR3nt: TGCGCCAGCATGGGACTAGCAGGGGGAGATACGCAGTATTTT
CDR3aa: CASMGLAGGDTQYF
abundance: .
v_gene: TRBV5-1
j_gene: TRBJ2-3
d_gene: TRBD2

CDR3nt: TGTGCCAGCAGTGACACACGCTATGGCTACACCTTC
CDR3aa: CASSDTRYGYTF
abundance: .
v_gene: TRBV2
j_gene: TRBJ1-2
d_gene: .

CDR3nt: TGTGCCAGCCGGGCCCGTGGGACAAACACAGATACGCAGTATTTT
CDR3aa: CASRARGTNTDTQYF
abundance: .
v_gene: TRBV2
j_gene: TRBJ2-3
d_gene: .

CDR3nt: TGTGCCAGCAGCTTCGACAGCATCACTGAAGCTTTCTTT
CDR3aa: CASSFDSITEAFF
abundance: .
v_gene: TRBV16
j_gene: TRBJ1-1
d_gene: .

CDR3nt: TGTGCCAGCAGTTCGGGACAGGGGGGAGAGCAGTACTTC
CDR3aa: CASSSGQGGEQYF
abundance: .
v_gene: TRBV28
j_gene: TRBJ2-7
d_gene: TRBD1

CDR3nt: TGCGCCAGCAGCCAAGTAACCGGGACAGGGGACCAAGAGACCCAGTACTTC
CDR3aa: CASSQVTGTGDQETQYF
abundance: .
v_gene: TRBV4-1
j_gene: TRBJ2-5
d_gene: TRBD1

CDR3nt: TGTGCCAGTAGTATACCAGGCACAACTGGAAACACCATATATTTT
CDR3aa: CASSIPGTTGNTIYF
abundance: few
v_gene: TRBV19
j_gene: TRBJ1-3
d_gene: .

CDR3nt: TGTGCCAGCTCAGGGGTGGGGAGGAATGAGCAGTTCTTC
CDR3aa: CASSGVGRNEQFF
abundance: .
v_gene: TRBV18
j_gene: TRBJ2-1
d_gene: .

CDR3nt: TGCGCCAGCAGCTTGGAGGGGGCGGAAGTTTCACCCCTCCACTTT
CDR3aa: CASSLEGAEVSPLHF
abundance: few
v_gene: TRBV5-1
j_gene: TRBJ1-6
d_gene: TRBD1

CDR3nt: TGTGCCATCAGTGAAGGGACAGGAGCAGAGACCCAGTACTTC
CDR3aa: CAISEGTGAETQYF
abundance: .
v_gene: TRBV10-3
j_gene: TRBJ2-5
d_gene: TRBD1

CDR3nt: TGTGCCAGCAGTTCGAGGGCCGCCAGCTCCTACAATGAGCAGTTCTTC
CDR3aa: CASSSRAASSYNEQFF
abundance: .
v_gene: TRBV27
j_gene: TRBJ2-1
d_gene: .

CDR3nt: TGTGCCAGCAGTGACGGACAGGGGGCTTTTACTGAAGCTTTCTTT
CDR3aa: CASSDGQGAFTEAFF
abundance: .
v_gene: TRBV6-6
j_gene: TRBJ1-1
d_gene: TRBD1

CDR3nt: TGTGCCAGCAGCGTAGGGGACAGACTGAACACTGAAGCTTTCTTT
CDR3aa: CASSVGDRLNTEAFF
abundance: .
v_gene: TRBV9
j_gene: TRBJ1-1
d_gene: TRBD1

CDR3nt: TGTGCCAGTAGTGCCCGACAGTGGAACCAGCCCCAGCATTTT
CDR3aa: CASSARQWNQPQHF
abundance: .
v_gene: TRBV19
j_gene: TRBJ1-5
d_gene: .

CDR3nt: TGTGCCAGTAGTAAGGCTAGCGGGAGGGACGAGCAGTACTTC
CDR3aa: CASSKASGRDEQYF
abundance: few
v_gene: TRBV19
j_gene: TRBJ2-7
d_gene: TRBD2

CDR3nt: TGTGCCAGCAGCGTAGGAACGGACACTGAAGCTTTCTTT
CDR3aa: CASSVGTDTEAFF
abundance: few
v_gene: TRBV9
j_gene: TRBJ1-1
d_gene: .

CDR3nt: TGTGCCAGCAGCTTGGTAGGGGGAGAGACCCAGTACTTC
CDR3aa: CASSLVGGETQYF
abundance: .
v_gene: TRBV5-6
j_gene: TRBJ2-5
d_gene: .

CDR3nt: TGTGCCAGTAAATCGTTCTCAGGGAGCAATCAGCCCCAGCATTTT
CDR3aa: CASKSFSGSNQPQHF
abundance: .
v_gene: TRBV19
j_gene: TRBJ1-5
d_gene: .

CDR3nt: TGTGCCAGCTCACTCCGGGACAGGGGGTCTGAAGCTTTCTTT
CDR3aa: CASSLRDRGSEAFF
abundance: .
v_gene: TRBV18
j_gene: TRBJ1-1
d_gene: TRBD1

CDR3nt: TGCGCCAGCAGCTTTGGGAGGGAGACCCAGTACTTC
CDR3aa: CASSFGRETQYF
abundance: few
v_gene: TRBV5-1
j_gene: TRBJ2-5
d_gene: .

CDR3nt: TGTGCCAGCAGCTTCCTTCCTCCGGGACAGGGTTTTAACTATGGCTACACCTTC
CDR3aa: CASSFLPPGQGFNYGYTF
abundance: .
v_gene: TRBV5-4
j_gene: TRBJ1-2
d_gene: TRBD1